The sequence of this T cell receptor (beta chain) was determined in a study of naive and memory T cell subsets. This clonotype showed up just a few times. Germline loops: CDR1 SGHAT, CDR2 FQNNGV. The CDR3 is 20 residues long. J was trimmed by 6 bases and V by 5 bases; bases with no gene match: 20. An equimolar mix of two oligonucleotides served as the beta constant-region primer for TRBC1 and TRBC2. In TCRdb, the UMI-ligation and nested PCR reads were re-called with MiXCR into one record per CDR3 protein. The data contain 130,000 to 150,000 distinct CDR3 sequences, about 18% of them singletons. This TCR was recovered from a human donor in good health. The V call is TRBV11-2, the J call TRBJ2-6; 9 bases agree with TRBD1. Sequencing was performed on naive CD4+ T cells from blood. The CDR3 sequence is CASSKQNPGQGLLMANVLTF. The CDR3 region has the DNA TGTGCCAGCAGCAAACAGAACCCCGGACAGGGGTTGCTTATGGCCAACGTCCTGACTTTC.